This TCR beta chain stems from a study of control samples from healthy donors and cancer patients. The repertoire was sequenced with immunoSEQ multiplex PCR; TCRdb's copy has only in-frame clones and lacks some. Of about 150,000 clones in the sample, around 90% were seen once. Trimming at V came to 3 bases and at J to 5 bases, leaving 10 bases not matched to a gene. The CDR3 is 17 residues long. The V gene's germline CDR1 is SGHNT and CDR2 YYREEE (reference sequence). The material sequenced was blood. The clonotype was recovered from a woman aged 30 to 39 in good health. The chain is built from TRBV5-4 and TRBJ2-5; 13 bases are a match to TRBD2. In DNA form, the CDR3 reads TGTGCCAGCAGCTCACCGGGACTAGCGGGATGGAGGGAGACCCAGTACTTC. It translates to CASSSPGLAGWRETQYF.